The rows below give T cell receptor beta chains drawn from one sample of a study of blood T cell repertoires in COVID-19. Some clones are missing from TCRdb's copy, which holds only in-frame ones; the method was immunoSEQ multiplex PCR. The data hold some 63,000 clones, with roughly 78% observed a single time. The sequencing input was peripheral blood. The receptor set was obtained from a human donor in a cohort sampled during active COVID-19. Each CDR3 is given with its conserved first and last residue. The order of the fields is V gene, D gene, clone size, J gene, CDR3 DNA, CDR3 protein. The D gene is left open where the match is weak. For some rows the clone size is stated as once, few or many, or as a class when expanded; others skip it.

TRBV28	.	.	TRBJ2-6	TGTGCCAGCAGTTTATCCGGGGTCGGGGCCAACGTCCTGACTTTC	CASSLSGVGANVLTF
TRBV5-1	TRBD2	.	TRBJ2-1	TGCGCCAGCAGCTTGGACGGGGGAGGGACGAATGAGCAGTTCTTC	CASSLDGGGTNEQFF
TRBV7-2	.	.	TRBJ2-7	TGTGCCAGCAGCTTAGTTCGGAGCGAGCAGTACTTC	CASSLVRSEQYF
TRBV5-6	.	.	TRBJ2-1	TGTGCCAGCAGCTTGGCTAGCGTCCCCTACAATGAGCAGTTCTTC	CASSLASVPYNEQFF
TRBV6-2/TRBV6-3	TRBD1	.	TRBJ1-1	TGTGCCAGCAGTTACCCCCTGCTTGACAGGGGGGTAATGAACACTGAAGCTTTCTTT	CASSYPLLDRGVMNTEAFF
TRBV6-5	TRBD1	.	TRBJ2-1	TGTGCCAGCAGTAGACCCGGACAGGGGTACAATGAGCAGTTCTTC	CASSRPGQGYNEQFF
TRBV7-3	.	few	TRBJ2-3	TGTGCCAGCAGCTCCGGGGTCTCCCCAGATACGCAGTATTTT	CASSSGVSPDTQYF
TRBV6-5	TRBD2	.	TRBJ2-3	TGTGCCAGCAGTTGGACTAGCGGAAGCACAGATACGCAGTATTTT	CASSWTSGSTDTQYF
TRBV29-1	.	few	TRBJ1-1	TGCAGCGTTGTACCGGGGGGAGTGAACACTGAAGCTTTCTTT	CSVVPGGVNTEAFF
TRBV6-5	.	few	TRBJ1-2	TGTGCCAGCAGTTACGGGGGACTCTATGGCTACACCTTC	CASSYGGLYGYTF
TRBV3-1/TRBV3-2	TRBD1	few	TRBJ1-1	TGTGCCAGCAGCCAAGTCACAGGGGATGTGAACACTGAAGCTTTCTTT	CASSQVTGDVNTEAFF
TRBV28	.	.	TRBJ1-5	TGTGCCAGCAGTTTAACACAGGCAACGCAGCCCCAGCATTTT	CASSLTQATQPQHF
TRBV7-2	TRBD1	few	TRBJ1-5	TGTGCCAGCAGCTCCCGGGACAGGGACAATCAGCCCCAGCATTTT	CASSSRDRDNQPQHF
TRBV7-2	.	.	TRBJ2-7	TGTGCCAGCAGCTCTCGAGGGTACGAGCAGTACTTC	CASSSRGYEQYF
TRBV30	.	few	TRBJ2-3	TGTGCCTGGACCAAGGGGGTAGCGAGAGACACAGATACGCAGTATTTT	CAWTKGVARDTDTQYF
TRBV6-5	.	.	TRBJ1-2	TGTGCCAGCAAGGACAATTTCAGTGGCTACACCTTC	CASKDNFSGYTF
TRBV7-9	.	.	TRBJ2-3	TGTGCCAGCAGCTTGGGCTACACAGATACGCAGTATTTT	CASSLGYTDTQYF
TRBV28	TRBD1	.	TRBJ1-4	TGTGCCAGCAGTTTAGTCGGACAGGGCAAAGGTGAAAAACTGTTTTTT	CASSLVGQGKGEKLFF
TRBV11-1	.	.	TRBJ2-2	TGTGCCAGCAGCTTAGTTAGTCCCGGGGAGCTGTTTTTT	CASSLVSPGELFF
TRBV6-2/TRBV6-3	TRBD1	.	TRBJ1-5	TGTGCCAGCAGTTACTCCGGGACAGGAGCCTATAGCAATCAGCCCCAGCATTTT	CASSYSGTGAYSNQPQHF
TRBV28	TRBD2	.	TRBJ2-7	TGTGCCAGCAGTTTCGGGACTAGCGGGATTTCCTACGAGCAGTACTTC	CASSFGTSGISYEQYF
TRBV6-5	.	.	TRBJ2-6	TGTGCCAGCAGTTACCACAACAGGGCTGGGGCCAACGTCCTGACTTTC	CASSYHNRAGANVLTF
TRBV5-6	.	.	TRBJ1-5	TGTGCCAGCAGCGGTAACGGTCAGCCCCAGCATTTT	CASSGNGQPQHF
TRBV7-9	.	.	TRBJ2-7	TGTGCCAGCAGCTTAGATGGCCAGACCTACGAGCAGTACTTC	CASSLDGQTYEQYF
TRBV9	TRBD2	.	TRBJ2-1	TGTGCCAGCAGCGTTAGGACTAGCGGTATCAATGAGCAGTTCTTC	CASSVRTSGINEQFF
TRBV9	TRBD1	.	TRBJ1-1	TGTGCCAGCAGCGCCTTAAAGGACAGGGGTGACGAAGCTTTCTTT	CASSALKDRGDEAFF
TRBV30	.	.	TRBJ1-3	TGTGCCTGGAGTAATTCGGGGAACACCATATATTTT	CAWSNSGNTIYF
TRBV9	TRBD2	few	TRBJ2-3	TGTGCCAGCAGCGCCGAGAGCGGGAGAGGCACAGATACGCAGTATTTT	CASSAESGRGTDTQYF
TRBV24-1	.	.	TRBJ2-1	TGTGCCACCAGTGAATCCGGGAATGAGCGGCAGTTCTTC	CATSESGNERQFF
TRBV19	TRBD2	.	TRBJ2-1	TGTGCCAGTAGTGGGCGGGAGGCTTACAATGAGCAGTTCTTC	CASSGREAYNEQFF
TRBV30	.	.	TRBJ1-2	TGTGCCTGGACTACCCAGGGCTACGGAGGCTACACCTTC	CAWTTQGYGGYTF
TRBV30	TRBD1	.	TRBJ1-2	TGTGCCTGGGCCCCAGGGGGCAACTATGGCTACACCTTC	CAWAPGGNYGYTF
TRBV30	.	.	TRBJ1-4	TGTGCCTGGAGTGGGACAGCGGTTAATGAAAAACTGTTTTTT	CAWSGTAVNEKLFF
TRBV7-7	TRBD2	.	TRBJ2-2	TGTGCCAGCAGCAGACGAGCTAGCGGGAGGGCCAGGAGTACCGGGGAGCTGTTTTTT	CASSRRASGRARSTGELFF
TRBV7-6	TRBD2	.	TRBJ2-7	TGTGCCAGCAGCCCTCAGGCTAGCGGCACCTACGAGCAGTACTTC	CASSPQASGTYEQYF
TRBV21-1	.	.	TRBJ2-7	TGTGCCAGCAGATCGGACAGGAGGGGCTACGAGCAGTACTTC	CASRSDRRGYEQYF
TRBV24-1	TRBD2	.	TRBJ2-2	TGTGCCACCAGAACGGGAGGCCCGAACACCGGGGAGCTGTTTTTT	CATRTGGPNTGELFF